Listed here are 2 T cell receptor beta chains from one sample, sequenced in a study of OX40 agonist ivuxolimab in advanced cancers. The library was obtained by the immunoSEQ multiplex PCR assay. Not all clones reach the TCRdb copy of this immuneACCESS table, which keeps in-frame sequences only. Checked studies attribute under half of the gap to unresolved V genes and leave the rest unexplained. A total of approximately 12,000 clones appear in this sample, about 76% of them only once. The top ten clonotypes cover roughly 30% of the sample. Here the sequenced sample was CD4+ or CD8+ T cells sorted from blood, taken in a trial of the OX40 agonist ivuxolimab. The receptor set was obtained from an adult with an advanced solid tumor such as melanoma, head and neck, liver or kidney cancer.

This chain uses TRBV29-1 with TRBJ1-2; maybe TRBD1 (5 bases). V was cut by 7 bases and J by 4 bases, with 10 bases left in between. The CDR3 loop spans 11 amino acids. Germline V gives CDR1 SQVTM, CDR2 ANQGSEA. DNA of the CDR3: TGCAGCGGAGGGGCGGGCTATGGCTACACCTTC. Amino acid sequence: CSGGAGYGYTF.

CDR3 residues: CASSYTGGGETQYF. The CDR3 nucleotides are TGTGCCAGCAGCTACACAGGGGGCGGTGAGACCCAGTACTTC. The chain combines TRBV7-7 with TRBJ2-5; 9 positions match TRBD1. The CDR3 loop spans 14 amino acids. Germline lookup yields CDR1 SSHAT and CDR2 FNYEAQ (reference sequence). V shed 4 bases and J 5 bases; nucleotides not matched to a gene: 5.